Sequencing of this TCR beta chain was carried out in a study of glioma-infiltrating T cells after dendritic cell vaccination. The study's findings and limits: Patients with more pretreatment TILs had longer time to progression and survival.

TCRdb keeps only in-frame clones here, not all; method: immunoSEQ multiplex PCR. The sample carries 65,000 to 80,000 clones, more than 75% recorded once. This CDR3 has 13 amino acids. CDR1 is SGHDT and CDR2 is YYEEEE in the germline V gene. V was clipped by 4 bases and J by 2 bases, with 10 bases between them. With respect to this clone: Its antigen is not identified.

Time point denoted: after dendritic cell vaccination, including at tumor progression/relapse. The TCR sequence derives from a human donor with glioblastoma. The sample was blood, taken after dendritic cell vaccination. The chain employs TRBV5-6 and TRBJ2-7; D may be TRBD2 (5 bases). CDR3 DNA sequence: TGTGCCAGCAGCCTCGACGGGACCTACGAGCAGTACTTC. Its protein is CASSLDGTYEQYF. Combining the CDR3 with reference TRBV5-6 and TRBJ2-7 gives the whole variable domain DAGVTQSPTHLIKTRGQQVTLRCSPKSGHDTVSWYQQALGQGPQFIFQYYEEEERQRGNFPDRFSGHQFPNYSSELNVNALLLGDSALYLCASSLDGTYEQYFGPGTRLTVT.